Presented here are 17 T cell receptor beta chains from one specimen sequenced in a study of T cell changes during pregnancy in multiple sclerosis. Profiled with immunoSEQ multiplex PCR; TCRdb holds only in-frame clones, not every one. This table holds tens of thousands of clones, around 92% found once. This sample comprised peripheral blood, obtained in the second trimester of pregnancy. All receptors derive from a female donor in good health, enrolled as a control in a pregnancy study.

The chain recombines TRBV9 with TRBJ2-7; a weak D match, TRBD2 (6 bases). With 0 bases removed from V and 3 bases from J, the gap between germline ends came to 13 bases. Per the germline V gene, CDR1 is SGDLS and CDR2 is YYNGEE. CDR3 size: 15 residues. CDR3 nucleotide sequence: TGTGCCAGCAGCGTAGGGGGCGGGGAACTCTACGAGCAGTACTTC. Translated: CASSVGGGELYEQYF.

The chain couples TRBV27 to TRBJ1-5; weak D call: TRBD1 (6 bases). The CDR3 spans 17 residues. The germline CDR1 and CDR2 sequences are MNHEY and SMNVEV (reference sequence). Trimming pared 4 bases from V and 3 bases from J, leaving 19 bases between. The CDR3 reads CASSSFSGQGVNQPQHF. The CDR3 bases are TGTGCCAGCAGTTCGTTTTCGGGACAAGGAGTCAATCAGCCCCAGCATTTT.

This clone was observed a few times. The chain carries TRBV2 and TRBJ1-1; D not resolved. CDR3 length: 12 amino acids. V was shortened by 6 bases and J by 4 bases, with 9 bases between the two germline ends. Germline V gives CDR1 SNHLY, CDR2 FYNNEI. The chain's CDR3 is CASRVWSTEAFF. The CDR3 DNA is TGTGCCAGCAGGGTTTGGAGCACTGAAGCTTTCTTT.

The chain combines TRBV6-6 with TRBJ1-4, with D maybe TRBD1 (6 bases). Germline V gives CDR1 MNHNY, CDR2 SVGAGI (reference sequence). Trimming stripped 7 bases from V and 5 bases from J, with 11 bases between. The CDR3 runs 13 residues. This CDR3 is CASKKQGNEKLFF. In DNA form, the CDR3 reads TGTGCCAGCAAAAAGCAGGGGAATGAAAAACTGTTTTTT.

V usage is TRBV11-2 and J usage is TRBJ2-7; the D gene is possibly TRBD2 (6 bases). Germline V CDR1 and CDR2: SGHAT, FQNNGV. The germline V and J ends were trimmed by 6 bases and 3 bases, with 12 bases remaining between them. The CDR3 loop spans 13 amino acids. For the CDR3, the DNA is TGTGCCAGCAGGCAGACGGGGGTCTACGAGCAGTACTTC. This sequence encodes CASRQTGVYEQYF.

This clone was counted a single time. The rearrangement links TRBV19 to TRBJ1-5; no reliable D call. Germline values: CDR1 LNHDA, CDR2 SQIVND (reference sequence). The V and J ends lost 3 bases and 2 bases respectively, with 11 bases between them. CDR3 length: 15 residues. CDR3 loop: CASSIADMGNQPQHF. CDR3 DNA: TGTGCCAGTAGTATCGCGGATATGGGCAATCAGCCCCAGCATTTT. The variable domain in full, with the rest retrieved from reference TRBV19 and TRBJ1-5, is DGGITQSPKYLFRKEGQNVTLSCEQNLNHDAMYWYRQDPGQGLRLIYYSQIVNDFQKGDIAEGYSVSREKKESFPLTVTSAQKNPTAFYLCASSIADMGNQPQHFGDGTRLSIL.

This rearrangement joins TRBV10-2 to TRBJ2-5, with a weak D call TRBD2 (6 bases). The V end lost 7 bases, the J end lost 2 bases, and 20 bases lay between the germline ends. Germline V CDR1 and CDR2: WSHSY, SAAADI. This CDR3 is built from 16 residues. As DNA, the CDR3 is TGCGCCAGCACTAAGGTGGGCGGGACGCGTCAAGAGACCCAGTACTTC. It codes for CASTKVGGTRQETQYF.

The CDR3 is CSAHRETQYF. CDR3 nucleotides: TGCAGTGCGCACAGGGAGACCCAGTACTTC. The chain recombines TRBV20-1 with TRBJ2-5, with D maybe TRBD1 (5 bases). V lost 6 bases, J lost 5 bases, and 7 bases lay in between. From germline, CDR1 is DFQATT and CDR2 SNEGSKA (reference sequence). This CDR3 has 10 amino acids.

The rearrangement joins TRBV7-9 to TRBJ1-2, with a possible D match to TRBD1 (6 bases). Germline V lookup: CDR1 SEHNR, CDR2 FQNEAQ (reference sequence). This CDR3 is built from 14 residues. Trimming took 4 bases from V and 5 from J, leaving 14 bases between them. Here the CDR3 DNA reads TGTGCCAGCAGCTGGGGGCTACAGGCGTATGGCTACACCTTC. It translates to CASSWGLQAYGYTF.

This sequence joins TRBV7-8 and TRBJ2-3; TRBD2 agrees at 9 bases. CDR3 length: 16 amino acids. V gave up 2 bases and J gave up 1 base; unmatched junction bases: 4. CDR1 and CDR2 from the germline V gene are SGHVS and FQNEAQ. CDR3 DNA sequence: TGTGCCAGCAGCTTATTCCAGCGGGGGGGCACAGATACGCAGTATTTT. This gives the protein CASSLFQRGGTDTQYF.

The chain joins TRBV30 to TRBJ1-2; D is unclear. Germline V gives CDR1 GTSNPN, CDR2 SVGIG (reference sequence). The CDR3 has 13 amino acids. Trimming shortened V by 5 bases and J by 7 bases, and 17 bases separated the two germline ends. CDR3 nucleotide sequence: TGTGCCTGGTGGGGAGGATCCCGGGGTGGCTACACCTTC. It encodes CAWWGGSRGGYTF.

V usage is TRBV16 and J usage is TRBJ1-1; no definite D call. Trimming removed 3 bases at V and 5 bases at J, with 7 bases between. This CDR3 has 12 residues. The germline gives CDR1 KGHSY, CDR2 FQNENV. CDR3 sequence (DNA): TGTGCCAGCAGCCATCAACTTACTGAAGCTTTCTTT. It is translated as CASSHQLTEAFF.

J is TRBJ2-6 and V is TRBV7-2; D is possibly TRBD1 (5 bases). Looked up from germline, CDR1 is SGHTA and CDR2 is FQGNSA. V lost 5 bases to trimming and J lost 2 bases, with 10 bases between them. CDR3 length: 15 residues. The CDR3 here is CASSPGQTGANVLTF. CDR3 DNA sequence: TGTGCCAGCAGCCCCGGACAAACTGGGGCCAACGTCCTGACTTTC.

The V gene is TRBV30, the J gene TRBJ1-2; D call uncertain. This CDR3 is 13 amino acids long. CDR1 is GTSNPN, CDR2 SVGIG, per germline (reference sequence). V gave up 0 bases and J gave up 2 bases, with 7 bases separating them. CDR3 region: CAWSVPINYGYTF. CDR3 DNA: TGTGCCTGGAGTGTACCTATAAACTATGGCTACACCTTC.

The chain recombines TRBV6-6 with TRBJ1-1, with D tentatively TRBD1 (6 bases). There are 15 residues in the CDR3. Germline V lookup: CDR1 MNHNY, CDR2 SVGAGI (reference sequence). With 2 bases removed from V and 6 bases from J, the gap between germline ends came to 16 bases. This CDR3 is CASSYPWPGAAEAFF. Here the CDR3 DNA reads TGTGCCAGCAGTTACCCCTGGCCAGGGGCTGCTGAAGCTTTCTTT.

The V and J genes are TRBV4-2 and TRBJ2-6; TRBD2 matches at 15 bases. V was clipped by 5 bases and J by 2 bases; unmatched bases: 4. Germline V lookup: CDR1 LGHNA, CDR2 YNFKEQ. The CDR3 is 18 residues long. Here the CDR3 DNA reads TGTGCCAGCAGCGGAGGACTAGCGGGGGGGCCTGGGGCCAACGTCCTGACTTTC. Translation gives CASSGGLAGGPGANVLTF.

The rearrangement links TRBV6-5 to TRBJ2-1; 8 positions match TRBD2. Germline lookup yields CDR1 MNHEY and CDR2 SVGAGI. This CDR3 region has 16 residues. V was clipped by 0 bases and J by 9 bases; unmatched bases: 10. CDR3 bases: TGTGCCAGCAGTTACTCGTACGGGACTAGTCTTCGTGAGCAGTTCTTC. This encodes CASSYSYGTSLREQFF.